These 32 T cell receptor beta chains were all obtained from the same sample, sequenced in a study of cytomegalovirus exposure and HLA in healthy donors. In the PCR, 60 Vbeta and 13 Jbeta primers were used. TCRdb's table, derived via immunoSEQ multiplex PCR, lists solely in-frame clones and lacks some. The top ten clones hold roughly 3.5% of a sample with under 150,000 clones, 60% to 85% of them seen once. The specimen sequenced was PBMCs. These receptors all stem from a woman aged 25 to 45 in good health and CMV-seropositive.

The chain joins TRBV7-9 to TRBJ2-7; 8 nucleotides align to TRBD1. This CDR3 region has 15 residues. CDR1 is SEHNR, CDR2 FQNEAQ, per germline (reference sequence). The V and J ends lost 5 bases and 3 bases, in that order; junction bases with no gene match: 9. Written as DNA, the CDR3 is TGTGCCAGCAGCCCACGGACAGGGCCTCTCTACGAGCAGTACTTC. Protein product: CASSPRTGPLYEQYF.

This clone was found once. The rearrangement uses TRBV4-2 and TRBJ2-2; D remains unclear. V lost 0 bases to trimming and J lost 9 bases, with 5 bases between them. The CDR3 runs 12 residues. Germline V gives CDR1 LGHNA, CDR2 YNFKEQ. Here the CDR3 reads CASSQDSRELFF. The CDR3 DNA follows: TGTGCCAGCAGCCAAGATTCCAGGGAGCTGTTTTTT.

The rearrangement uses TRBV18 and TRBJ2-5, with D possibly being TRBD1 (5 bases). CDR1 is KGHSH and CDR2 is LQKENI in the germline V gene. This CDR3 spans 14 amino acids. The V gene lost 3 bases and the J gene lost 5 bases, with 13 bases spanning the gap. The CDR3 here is CASSPPQGGETQYF. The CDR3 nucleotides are TGTGCCAGCTCACCCCCCCAGGGTGGGGAGACCCAGTACTTC.

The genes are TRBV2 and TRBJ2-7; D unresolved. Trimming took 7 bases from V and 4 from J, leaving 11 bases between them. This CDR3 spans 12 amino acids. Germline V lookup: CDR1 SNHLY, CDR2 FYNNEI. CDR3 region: CASKSSLYEQYF. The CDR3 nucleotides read TGTGCCAGCAAGAGTAGCCTATACGAGCAGTACTTC.

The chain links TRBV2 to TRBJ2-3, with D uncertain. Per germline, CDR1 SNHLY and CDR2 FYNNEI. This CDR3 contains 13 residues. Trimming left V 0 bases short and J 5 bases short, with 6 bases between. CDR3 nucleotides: TGTGCCAGCAGTGAAGCAGCCCAAGATACGCAGTATTTT. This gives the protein CASSEAAQDTQYF. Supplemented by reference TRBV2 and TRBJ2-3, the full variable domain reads EPEVTQTPSHQVTQMGQEVILRCVPISNHLYFYWYRQILGQKVEFLVSFYNNEISEKSEIFDDQFSVERPDGSNFTLKIRSTKLEDSAMYFCASSEAAQDTQYFGPGTRLTVL.

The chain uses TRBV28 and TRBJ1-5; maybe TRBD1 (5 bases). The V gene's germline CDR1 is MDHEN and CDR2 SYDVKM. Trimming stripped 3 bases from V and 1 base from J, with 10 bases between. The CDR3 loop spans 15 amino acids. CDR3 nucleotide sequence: TGTGCCAGCAGTTTGGGGGGTGGGAGCAATCAGCCCCAGCATTTT. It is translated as CASSLGGGSNQPQHF.

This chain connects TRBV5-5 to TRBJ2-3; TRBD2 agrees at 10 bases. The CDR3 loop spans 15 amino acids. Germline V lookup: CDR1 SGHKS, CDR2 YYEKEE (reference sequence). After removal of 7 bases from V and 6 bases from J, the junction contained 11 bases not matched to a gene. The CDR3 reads CASLSGGAIVDTQYF. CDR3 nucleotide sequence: TGTGCCAGCCTGAGCGGGGGGGCGATTGTGGATACGCAGTATTTT. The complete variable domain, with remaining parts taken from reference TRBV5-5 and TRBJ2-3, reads DAGVTQSPTHLIKTRGQQVTLRCSPISGHKSVSWYQQVLGQGPQFIFQYYEKEERGRGNFPDRFSARQFPNYSSELNVNALLLGDSALYLCASLSGGAIVDTQYFGPGTRLTVL.

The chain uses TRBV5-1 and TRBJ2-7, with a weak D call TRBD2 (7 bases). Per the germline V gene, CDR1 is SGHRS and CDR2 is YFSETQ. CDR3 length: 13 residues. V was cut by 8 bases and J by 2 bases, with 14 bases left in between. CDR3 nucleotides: TGCGCCAGTAGGAGGGGGGGGACCTACGAGCAGTACTTC. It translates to CASRRGGTYEQYF. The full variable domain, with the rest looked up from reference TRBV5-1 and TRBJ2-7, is KAGVTQTPRYLIKTRGQQVTLSCSPISGHRSVSWYQQTPGQGLQFLFEYFSETQRNKGNFPGRFSGRQFSNSRSEMNVSTLELGDSALYLCASRRGGTYEQYFGPGTRLTVT.

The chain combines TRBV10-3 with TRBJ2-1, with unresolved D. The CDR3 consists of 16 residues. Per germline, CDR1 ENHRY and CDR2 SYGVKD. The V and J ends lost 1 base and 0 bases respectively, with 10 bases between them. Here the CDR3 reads CAISEFSPSSYNEQFF. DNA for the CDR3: TGTGCCATCAGTGAGTTTAGCCCTAGCTCCTACAATGAGCAGTTCTTC.

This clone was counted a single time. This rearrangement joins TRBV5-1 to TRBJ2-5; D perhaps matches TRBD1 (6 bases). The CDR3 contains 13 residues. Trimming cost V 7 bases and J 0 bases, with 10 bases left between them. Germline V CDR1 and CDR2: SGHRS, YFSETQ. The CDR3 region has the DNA TGCGCCAGCGGCGGACAGAACCAAGAGACCCAGTACTTC. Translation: CASGGQNQETQYF.

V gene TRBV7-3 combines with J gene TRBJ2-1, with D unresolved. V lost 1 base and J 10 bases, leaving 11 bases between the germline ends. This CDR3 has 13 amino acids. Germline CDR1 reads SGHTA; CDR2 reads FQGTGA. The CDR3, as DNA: TGTGCCAGCAGCTTAAGGCAGGCATACGAGCAGTTCTTC. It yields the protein CASSLRQAYEQFF.

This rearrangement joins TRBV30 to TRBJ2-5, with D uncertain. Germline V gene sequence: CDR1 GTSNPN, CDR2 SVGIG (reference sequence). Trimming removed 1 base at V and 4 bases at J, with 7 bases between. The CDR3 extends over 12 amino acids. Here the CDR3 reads CAWSGQVETQYF. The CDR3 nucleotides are TGTGCCTGGAGTGGGCAGGTAGAGACCCAGTACTTC.

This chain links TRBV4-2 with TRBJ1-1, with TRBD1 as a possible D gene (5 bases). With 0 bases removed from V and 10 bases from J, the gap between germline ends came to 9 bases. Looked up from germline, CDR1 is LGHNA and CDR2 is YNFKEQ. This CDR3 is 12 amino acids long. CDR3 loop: CASSQDRVGAFF. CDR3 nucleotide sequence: TGTGCCAGCAGCCAAGACAGGGTGGGAGCTTTCTTT.

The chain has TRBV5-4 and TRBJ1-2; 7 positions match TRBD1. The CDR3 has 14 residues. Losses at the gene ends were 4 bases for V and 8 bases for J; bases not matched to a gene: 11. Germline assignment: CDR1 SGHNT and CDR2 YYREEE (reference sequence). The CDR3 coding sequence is TGTGCCAGCAGCCGAACGCAGGGGGTGGAAGGCTACACCTTC. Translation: CASSRTQGVEGYTF.

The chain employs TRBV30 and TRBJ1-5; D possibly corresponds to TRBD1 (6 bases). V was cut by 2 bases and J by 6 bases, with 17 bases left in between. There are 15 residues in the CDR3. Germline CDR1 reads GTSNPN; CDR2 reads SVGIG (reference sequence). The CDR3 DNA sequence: TGTGCCTGGAGTTTCCAGGACAGCAGGAGTCAGCCCCAGCATTTT. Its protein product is CAWSFQDSRSQPQHF.

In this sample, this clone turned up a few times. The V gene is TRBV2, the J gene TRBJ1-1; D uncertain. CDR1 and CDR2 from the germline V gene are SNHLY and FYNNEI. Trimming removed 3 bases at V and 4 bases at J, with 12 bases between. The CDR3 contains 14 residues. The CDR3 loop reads CASSEVRGATEAFF. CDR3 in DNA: TGTGCCAGCAGTGAGGTGCGGGGTGCCACTGAAGCTTTCTTT.

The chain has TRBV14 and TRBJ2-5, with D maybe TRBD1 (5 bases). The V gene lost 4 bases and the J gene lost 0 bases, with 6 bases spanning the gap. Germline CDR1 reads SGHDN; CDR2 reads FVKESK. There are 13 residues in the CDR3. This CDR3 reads CASSRGYQETQYF. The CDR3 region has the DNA TGTGCCAGCAGCCGGGGCTACCAAGAGACCCAGTACTTC.

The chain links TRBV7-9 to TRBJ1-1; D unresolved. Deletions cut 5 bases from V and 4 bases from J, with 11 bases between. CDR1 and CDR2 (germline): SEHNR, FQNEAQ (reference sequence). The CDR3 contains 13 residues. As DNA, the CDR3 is TGTGCCAGCAGCATTCAATCAGGCACTGAAGCTTTCTTT. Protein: CASSIQSGTEAFF.

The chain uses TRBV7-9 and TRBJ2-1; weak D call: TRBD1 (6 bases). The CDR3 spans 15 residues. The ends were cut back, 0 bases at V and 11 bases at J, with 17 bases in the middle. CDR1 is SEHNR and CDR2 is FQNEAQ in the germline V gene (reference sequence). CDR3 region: CASSLAGAPGEQQFF. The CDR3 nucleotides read TGTGCCAGCAGCTTAGCGGGGGCCCCTGGGGAACAGCAGTTCTTC.

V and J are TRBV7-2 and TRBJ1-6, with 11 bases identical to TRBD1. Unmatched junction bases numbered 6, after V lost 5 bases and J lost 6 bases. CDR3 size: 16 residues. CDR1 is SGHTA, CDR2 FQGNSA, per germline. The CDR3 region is CASSRRTGGSNSPLHF. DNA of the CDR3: TGTGCCAGCAGCCGACGGACAGGGGGCAGTAATTCACCCCTCCACTTT.

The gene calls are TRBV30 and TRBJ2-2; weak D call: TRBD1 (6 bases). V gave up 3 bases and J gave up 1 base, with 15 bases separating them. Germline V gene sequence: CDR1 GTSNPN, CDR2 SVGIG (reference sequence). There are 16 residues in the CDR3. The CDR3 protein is CAWRFPRTENTGELFF. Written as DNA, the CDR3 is TGTGCCTGGAGGTTCCCCCGGACAGAGAACACCGGGGAGCTGTTTTTT.

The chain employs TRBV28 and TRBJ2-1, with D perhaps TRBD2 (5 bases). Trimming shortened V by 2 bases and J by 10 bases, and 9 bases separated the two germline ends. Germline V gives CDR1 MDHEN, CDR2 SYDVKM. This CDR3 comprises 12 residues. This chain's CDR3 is CASSLGLSEQFF. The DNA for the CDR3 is TGTGCCAGCAGTTTAGGACTCTCGGAGCAGTTCTTC.

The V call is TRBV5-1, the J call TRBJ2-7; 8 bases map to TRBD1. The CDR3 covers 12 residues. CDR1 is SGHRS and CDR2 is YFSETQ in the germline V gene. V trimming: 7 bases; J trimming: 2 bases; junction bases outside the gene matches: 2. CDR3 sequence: CASGTGTYEQYF. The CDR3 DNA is TGCGCCAGCGGGACAGGTACCTACGAGCAGTACTTC.

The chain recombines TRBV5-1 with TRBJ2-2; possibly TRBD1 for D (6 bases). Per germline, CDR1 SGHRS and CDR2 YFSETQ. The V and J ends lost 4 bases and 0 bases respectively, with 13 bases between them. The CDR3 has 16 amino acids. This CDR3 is CASSRSGTTNTGELFF. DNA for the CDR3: TGCGCCAGCAGCCGGTCCGGGACAACGAACACCGGGGAGCTGTTTTTT.

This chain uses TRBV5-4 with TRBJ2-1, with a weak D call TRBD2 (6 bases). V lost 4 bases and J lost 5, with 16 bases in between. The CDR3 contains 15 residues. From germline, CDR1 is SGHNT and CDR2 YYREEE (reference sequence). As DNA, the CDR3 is TGTGCCAGCAGCCCGACTAGTAATGGTAACAATGAGCAGTTCTTC. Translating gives CASSPTSNGNNEQFF.

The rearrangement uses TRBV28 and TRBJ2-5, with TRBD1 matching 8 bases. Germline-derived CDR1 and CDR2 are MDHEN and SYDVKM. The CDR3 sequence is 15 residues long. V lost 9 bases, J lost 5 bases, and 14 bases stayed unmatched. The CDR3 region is CASDSGQALVETQYF. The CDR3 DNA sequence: TGTGCCAGTGACTCGGGACAGGCTCTCGTCGAGACCCAGTACTTC.

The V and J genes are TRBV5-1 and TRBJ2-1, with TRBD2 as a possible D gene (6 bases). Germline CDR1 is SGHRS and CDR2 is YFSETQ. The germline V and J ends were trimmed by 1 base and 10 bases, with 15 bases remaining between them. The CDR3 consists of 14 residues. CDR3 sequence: CASSLSVEGREQFF. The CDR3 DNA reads TGCGCCAGCAGCTTGTCAGTCGAGGGGAGGGAGCAGTTCTTC.

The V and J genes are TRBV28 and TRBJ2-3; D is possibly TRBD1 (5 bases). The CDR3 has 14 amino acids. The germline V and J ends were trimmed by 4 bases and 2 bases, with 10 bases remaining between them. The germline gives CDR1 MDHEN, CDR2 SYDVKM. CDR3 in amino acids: CASSSPGSTDTQYF. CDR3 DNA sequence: TGTGCCAGCAGTTCGCCAGGGTCCACAGATACGCAGTATTTT.

The CDR3, as DNA: TGCGCCAGCAGCCAGACAATGGGGGGACGAAACACCATATATTTT. Its translation: CASSQTMGGRNTIYF. The chain links TRBV4-1 to TRBJ1-3; perhaps TRBD1 as D (5 bases). V dropped 3 bases and J dropped 5 bases, with 14 bases sitting between them. The V gene's germline CDR1 is MGHRA and CDR2 YSYEKL. The length of the CDR3 is 15 residues.

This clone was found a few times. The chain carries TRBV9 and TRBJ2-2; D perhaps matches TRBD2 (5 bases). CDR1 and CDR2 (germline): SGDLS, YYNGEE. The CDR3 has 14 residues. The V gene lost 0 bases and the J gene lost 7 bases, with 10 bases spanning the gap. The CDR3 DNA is TGTGCCAGCAGCGTAGTTGAGGGCGGCGGGGAGCTGTTTTTT. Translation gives CASSVVEGGGELFF.

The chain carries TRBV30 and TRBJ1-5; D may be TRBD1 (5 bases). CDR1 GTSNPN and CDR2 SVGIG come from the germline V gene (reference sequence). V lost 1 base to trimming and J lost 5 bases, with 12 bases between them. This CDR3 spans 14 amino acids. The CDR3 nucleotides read TGTGCCTGGAGTGGATCGGGGGTTGATCAGCCCCAGCATTTT. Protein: CAWSGSGVDQPQHF.

CDR3: CASILNQGQCLSGANVLTF. The CDR3 DNA reads TGTGCCAGTATATTAAATCAAGGACAGTGCCTCTCTGGGGCCAACGTCCTGACTTTC. The chain has TRBV6-7 and TRBJ2-6; the D gene is possibly TRBD1 (6 bases). TRBV6-7 is designated an ORF whose function remains uncertain. The CDR3 runs 19 residues. The V end lost 9 bases, the J end lost 0 bases, and 24 bases lay between the germline ends.